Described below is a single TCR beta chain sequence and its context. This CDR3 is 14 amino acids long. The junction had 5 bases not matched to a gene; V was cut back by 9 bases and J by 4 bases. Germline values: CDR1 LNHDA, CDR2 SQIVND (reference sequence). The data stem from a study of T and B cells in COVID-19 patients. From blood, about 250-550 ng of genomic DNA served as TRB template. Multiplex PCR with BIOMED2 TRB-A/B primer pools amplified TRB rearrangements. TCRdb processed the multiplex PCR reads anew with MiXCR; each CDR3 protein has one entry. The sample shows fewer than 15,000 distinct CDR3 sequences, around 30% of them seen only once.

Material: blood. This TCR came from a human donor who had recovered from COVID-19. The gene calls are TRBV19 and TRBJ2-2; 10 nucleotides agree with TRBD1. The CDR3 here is CASRRDRGTGELFF. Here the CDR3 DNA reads TGTGCCAGCCGAAGGGACAGGGGCACCGGGGAGCTGTTTTTT.